Shown below are 22 T cell receptor beta chains from a single sample sequenced in a study of T cells in tuberculosis. Measured with immunoSEQ multiplex PCR; TCRdb has only the in-frame clones, and not every one. The table lists about 43,000 clones, approximately 94% of them singletons. The sequenced material came from PBMCs. The receptors come from a donor aged 10 to 29 with latent tuberculosis or without tuberculosis infection. Some clones in this sample may be carry-over from other donors' samples.

The chain uses TRBV4-2 and TRBJ2-3; 7 nucleotides line up with TRBD2. The CDR3 is 14 residues long. Per the germline V gene, CDR1 is LGHNA and CDR2 is YNFKEQ. V lost 0 bases, J lost 6 bases, and 3 bases stayed unmatched. The CDR3 nucleotides are TGTGCCAGCAGCCAAGATTTGGGGGGGGATACGCAGTATTTT. Amino acid sequence: CASSQDLGGDTQYF.

The CDR3 reads CASSTRDREETQYF. For the CDR3, the DNA is TGTGCCAGCAGCACCCGGGACAGGGAGGAGACCCAGTACTTC. The V gene is TRBV7-6, the J gene TRBJ2-5, with TRBD1 identical over 9 bases. Germline V lookup: CDR1 SGHVS, CDR2 FNYEAQ. The CDR3 runs 14 residues. Germline trimming cut 5 bases from V and 5 bases from J; bases unmatched to any gene: 6.

The chain uses TRBV28 and TRBJ2-7, with D perhaps matching TRBD2 (6 bases). V lost 5 bases and J lost 5, with 19 bases in between. The germline V gene encodes CDR1 MDHEN and CDR2 SYDVKM. The CDR3 totals 15 residues. CDR3: CASSADSGKGDEQYF. The CDR3 DNA follows: TGTGCCAGCAGTGCCGATAGCGGCAAGGGCGACGAGCAGTACTTC. The full variable domain, in which reference TRBV28 and TRBJ2-7 provide the parts outside the CDR3, is DVKVTQSSRYLVKRTGEKVFLECVQDMDHENMFWYRQDPGLGLRLIYFSYDVKMKEKGDIPEGYSVSREKKERFSLILESASTNQTSMYLCASSADSGKGDEQYFGPGTRLTVT.

V is TRBV30 and J is TRBJ2-1; 8 nucleotides align to TRBD2. The CDR3 length is 16 residues. J gave up 5 bases and V 5 bases, and 14 bases lay outside the gene matches. Germline V lookup: CDR1 GTSNPN, CDR2 SVGIG (reference sequence). In nucleotides, the CDR3 is TGTGCCTGGGATTCCGGAAAGCTAGCGGGCCACAATGAGCAGTTCTTC. It is translated as CAWDSGKLAGHNEQFF.

V usage is TRBV7-3 and J usage is TRBJ2-3; 9 bases map to TRBD1. This CDR3 has 15 amino acids. Germline V gives CDR1 SGHTA, CDR2 FQGTGA. V shed 5 bases, J shed 2 bases, and the junction held 5 bases outside the gene matches. The CDR3 loop is CASSVQGAITDTQYF. The CDR3 DNA follows: TGTGCCAGCAGCGTACAGGGGGCGATCACAGATACGCAGTATTTT.

This chain joins TRBV5-4 and TRBJ2-3, with D perhaps matching TRBD2 (6 bases). The germline gives CDR1 SGHNT, CDR2 YYREEE (reference sequence). The CDR3 covers 16 residues. The V end lost 0 bases, the J end lost 6 bases, and 17 bases lay between the germline ends. DNA of the CDR3: TGTGCCAGCAGCTTGGCGGAGGGGTGGGATACCGATACGCAGTATTTT. This gives the protein CASSLAEGWDTDTQYF.

As DNA, the CDR3 is TGTGCTAGTGGTTTGTACCGGGGAAGGGCCTCTGGGGCCAACGTCCTGACTTTC. This translates into CASGLYRGRASGANVLTF. V is TRBV12-5 and J is TRBJ2-6, with D possibly being TRBD2 (5 bases). Between the trimmed V and J ends, which lost 2 bases and 0 bases, there was a span of 14 bases. The CDR3 is made up of 18 amino acids. Germline CDR1 reads LGHNT; CDR2 reads FRNRAP. Combining the CDR3 with reference TRBV12-5 and TRBJ2-6 gives the whole variable domain DARVTQTPRHKVTEMGQEVTMRCQPILGHNTVFWYRQTMMQGLELLAYFRNRAPLDDSGMPKDRFSAEMPDATLATLKIQPSEPRDSAVYFCASGLYRGRASGANVLTFGAGSRLTVL.

The sample holds a few counts of this clone. The chain carries TRBV4-2 and TRBJ2-3; perhaps TRBD1 as D (7 bases). Germline V gene data show CDR1 as LGHNA and CDR2 as YNFKEQ. This CDR3 has 17 amino acids. The V and J ends lost 1 base and 0 bases respectively, with 14 bases between them. This CDR3 reads CASSQAGDSPSTDTQYF. The CDR3 DNA sequence: TGTGCCAGCAGCCAAGCGGGGGACAGCCCTAGCACAGATACGCAGTATTTT.

The CDR3 bases are TGTGCCAGCAGCCCTAGGGTGGGCAGGGGCTACGGAGGCTACACCTTC. It yields the protein CASSPRVGRGYGGYTF. The rearrangement links TRBV27 to TRBJ1-2; possibly TRBD1 for D (6 bases). Trimming stripped 6 bases from V and 8 bases from J, with 25 bases between. The CDR3 runs 16 residues. CDR1 MNHEY and CDR2 SMNVEV come from the germline V gene (reference sequence).

The V gene is TRBV9, the J gene TRBJ2-7; 7 bases line up with TRBD1. CDR1 and CDR2 from the germline V gene are SGDLS and YYNGEE. With 4 bases clipped from V and 5 bases from J, the junction kept 12 bases outside the gene matches. The CDR3 has 15 amino acids. For the CDR3, the DNA is TGTGCCAGCAGCATGTCACAGGGGATAGCAGACGAGCAGTACTTC. It codes for CASSMSQGIADEQYF.

The CDR3 here is CASSQVGTSGREQYF. The CDR3 bases are TGCGCCAGCAGCCAAGTGGGGACTAGCGGGCGCGAGCAGTACTTC. The rearrangement joins TRBV4-1 to TRBJ2-7; 12 bases are a match to TRBD2. The CDR3 covers 15 residues. Germline V gives CDR1 MGHRA, CDR2 YSYEKL. V lost 1 base to trimming and J lost 6 bases; unmatched junction nucleotides: 4.

The J gene is TRBJ2-4, the V gene TRBV29-1; D may be TRBD1 (6 bases). Trimming took 7 bases from V and 0 from J, leaving 22 bases between them. The CDR3 is 17 amino acids. Per germline, CDR1 SQVTM and CDR2 ANQGSEA. The CDR3 loop reads CSAINPDRPLAKNIQYF. CDR3 bases: TGCAGCGCCATAAACCCGGACAGACCCCTAGCCAAAAACATTCAGTACTTC.

The chain couples TRBV6-1 to TRBJ2-3; 9 bases fit TRBD1. The CDR3 has 14 residues. The junction had 3 bases not matched to a gene; V was cut back by 4 bases and J by 4 bases. Germline CDR1 reads MNHNS; CDR2 reads SASEGT. Written as DNA, the CDR3 is TGTGCCAGCAGTGGGGACAGGGTGGCAGATACGCAGTATTTT. Encoded protein: CASSGDRVADTQYF.

The J gene is TRBJ1-2, the V gene TRBV28; no firm D call. V lost 4 bases and J 8 bases, leaving 8 bases between the germline ends. The germline V gene encodes CDR1 MDHEN and CDR2 SYDVKM. The length of the CDR3 is 11 residues. In DNA, the CDR3 is TGTGCCAGCAGTTCCGGGTGGGGCTACACCTTC. This translates into CASSSGWGYTF.

CDR3: CASSVDSGSIDEQYF. The CDR3 DNA reads as TGTGCCAGCAGCGTAGACAGCGGGAGTATCGACGAGCAGTACTTC. The rearrangement uses TRBV9 and TRBJ2-7; 8 nucleotides match TRBD2. This CDR3 has 15 residues. V was clipped by 0 bases and J by 5 bases; unmatched bases: 7. The germline gives CDR1 SGDLS, CDR2 YYNGEE.

This chain connects TRBV2 to TRBJ2-3; 12 bases fit TRBD2. The J segment lost 4 bases and the V segment lost 7 bases, leaving 6 bases of the junction unmatched. The germline V gene has CDR1 SNHLY and CDR2 FYNNEI. This CDR3 has 15 amino acids. The CDR3 DNA is TGTGCCAGCAAAAGGACTAGCGGGAAATCAGATACGCAGTATTTT. Protein product: CASKRTSGKSDTQYF.

The chain joins TRBV5-6 to TRBJ1-1; the D gene is possibly TRBD1 (5 bases). The germline gives CDR1 SGHDT, CDR2 YYEEEE. The CDR3 is 16 residues long. Deletions cut 4 bases from V and 1 base from J, with 17 bases between. The CDR3 DNA reads as TGTGCCAGCAGCCTCTCTGGCAGGGTGGCGAACACTGAAGCTTTCTTT. Translating gives CASSLSGRVANTEAFF.

With respect to this clone: A junction boundary mismatches the germline segment, possibly from a read error. The chain's CDR3 is CASSMGLAEGEVF. CDR3 DNA: TGTGCCAGCAGCATGGGACTAGCGGAGGGAGAGGTCTTC. The rearrangement links TRBV9 to TRBJ2-1; 11 positions match TRBD2. CDR3 size: 13 residues. Germline V gene data show CDR1 as SGDLS and CDR2 as YYNGEE.

The chain links TRBV2 to TRBJ1-2; D may be TRBD1 (6 bases). The ends were cut back, 6 bases at V and 10 bases at J, with 9 bases in the middle. The CDR3 has 10 residues. Looked up from germline, CDR1 is SNHLY and CDR2 is FYNNEI. The CDR3 here is CASRYRDYTF. Written as DNA, the CDR3 is TGTGCCAGCAGGTACAGGGACTACACCTTC.

This clone was observed a handful of times. The chain employs TRBV19 and TRBJ1-1; TRBD1 matches at 7 bases. The CDR3 is made up of 16 amino acids. Trimming removed 5 bases from V and 1 base from J; junction bases left unmatched: 10. Germline V lookup: CDR1 LNHDA, CDR2 SQIVND (reference sequence). The CDR3: CASSWATGLGNTEAFF. The CDR3 nucleotides read TGTGCCAGTAGTTGGGCGACAGGGTTGGGGAACACTGAAGCTTTCTTT.

The chain links TRBV6-4 to TRBJ2-3, with TRBD1 as a possible D gene (7 bases). Per germline, CDR1 MRHNA and CDR2 SNTAGT. Between the trimmed V and J ends, which lost 6 bases and 2 bases, there was a span of 12 bases. CDR3 length: 14 residues. The CDR3 region is CASRRDSNTDTQYF. In DNA, the CDR3 is TGTGCCAGCAGGCGGGACAGCAACACAGATACGCAGTATTTT.

The chain joins TRBV18 to TRBJ1-1; D is possibly TRBD1 (6 bases). Trimming left V 0 bases short and J 1 base short, with 9 bases between. The V gene's germline CDR1 is KGHSH and CDR2 LQKENI. This CDR3 is built from 15 residues. The CDR3, as DNA: TGTGCCAGCTCACCACCAGGACAGCGGAACACTGAAGCTTTCTTT. Amino acid sequence: CASSPPGQRNTEAFF.